The 18 T cell receptor beta chains reported below all come from one sample, sequenced in a study of OX40 agonist ivuxolimab in advanced cancers. Clones were read by immunoSEQ multiplex PCR, and TCRdb kept only the in-frame ones, dropping some. The table has roughly 17,000 clones, 75% to 90% seen once. The sequencing used CD4+ or CD8+ T cells sorted from blood, collected in a trial of the OX40 agonist ivuxolimab. The receptors originated from an adult with an advanced solid tumor such as melanoma, head and neck, liver or kidney cancer.

The V call is TRBV5-1, the J call TRBJ2-3; weak D call: TRBD2 (6 bases). Trimming pared 0 bases from V and 2 bases from J, leaving 7 bases between. There are 14 residues in the CDR3. The germline gives CDR1 SGHRS, CDR2 YFSETQ. The CDR3 coding sequence is TGCGCCAGCAGCTTGGGCGGGAACACAGATACGCAGTATTTT. Translation gives CASSLGGNTDTQYF.

V usage is TRBV19 and J usage is TRBJ1-2; no firm D call. V was trimmed by 0 bases and J by 1 base, leaving 9 bases between them. The CDR3 sequence is 15 residues long. CDR1 is LNHDA, CDR2 SQIVND, per germline (reference sequence). The CDR3 spells CASSIDPSSNYGYTF. CDR3 DNA: TGTGCCAGTAGTATAGATCCAAGCAGTAACTATGGCTACACCTTC.

The chain uses TRBV4-1 and TRBJ1-2; D gene ambiguous. The CDR3 has 14 residues. Germline assignment: CDR1 MGHRA and CDR2 YSYEKL. Trimming stripped 4 bases from V and 4 bases from J, with 13 bases between. CDR3 in amino acids: CASSPPWSAYGYTF. Written as DNA, the CDR3 is TGCGCCAGCAGCCCTCCCTGGTCCGCCTATGGCTACACCTTC.

The rearrangement uses TRBV11-2 and TRBJ2-5, with D unclear. Trimming took 1 base from V and 2 from J, leaving 8 bases between them. Germline CDR1 SGHAT, CDR2 FQNNGV. This CDR3 region has 14 residues. In nucleotides, the CDR3 is TGTGCCAGCAGCTTAGGATTAAGGCAAGAGACCCAGTACTTC. Its translation: CASSLGLRQETQYF.

The chain has TRBV4-3 and TRBJ2-2; no clear D. CDR3 length equals 13 residues. Germline V lookup: CDR1 LGHNA, CDR2 YSLEER. The V end lost 5 bases, the J end lost 6 bases, and 10 bases lay between the germline ends. Written as DNA, the CDR3 is TGCGCCAGCAGCTATACCAAGGCCGGGGAGCTGTTTTTT. It encodes CASSYTKAGELFF.

DNA of the CDR3: TGTGCCAGCAGCTTAGGAGCCCGGACGGTTTGGCACGAGCAGTACTTC. It codes for CASSLGARTVWHEQYF. The V call is TRBV13, the J call TRBJ2-7; no definite D call. The CDR3 length is 16 residues. V was cut by 0 bases and J by 5 bases, with 17 bases left in between. Germline lookup yields CDR1 PRHDT and CDR2 FYEKMQ (reference sequence).

The V and J genes are TRBV11-1 and TRBJ2-3; tentative D call: TRBD2 (6 bases). CDR3 length equals 14 residues. Germline CDR1 SGHAT, CDR2 FQDESV (reference sequence). Trimming shortened V by 5 bases and J by 4 bases, and 13 bases separated the two germline ends. The chain's CDR3 is CASSPGTSADTQYF. CDR3 coding DNA: TGTGCCAGCAGCCCCGGGACTTCCGCAGATACGCAGTATTTT.

The chain uses TRBV6-5 and TRBJ2-2; D unclear. Trimming shortened V by 0 bases and J by 6 bases, and 11 bases separated the two germline ends. Per the germline V gene, CDR1 is MNHEY and CDR2 is SVGAGI. The CDR3 sequence is 15 residues long. CDR3 nucleotide sequence: TGTGCCAGCAGTTACTCGACTGGAAGGCCCGGGGAGCTGTTTTTT. This sequence encodes CASSYSTGRPGELFF.

The chain recombines TRBV7-9 with TRBJ2-1, with D possibly matching TRBD1 (5 bases). Trimming pared 5 bases from V and 10 bases from J, leaving 12 bases between. From germline, CDR1 is SEHNR and CDR2 FQNEAQ (reference sequence). This CDR3 spans 12 amino acids. The CDR3 DNA is TGTGCCAGCAGCATACCAGGGTACGAGCAGTTCTTC. Protein product: CASSIPGYEQFF.

The chain uses TRBV28 and TRBJ2-3; tentatively, D is TRBD1 (6 bases). Germline V gene lookup returns CDR1 MDHEN and CDR2 SYDVKM. Trimming removed 4 bases from V and 2 bases from J, with 10 bases in between. The length of the CDR3 is 14 residues. This CDR3 is CASSSGQPTDTQYF. In DNA form, the CDR3 reads TGTGCCAGCAGTTCGGGACAACCCACAGATACGCAGTATTTT. Full variable domain (outside the CDR3, taken from reference TRBV28 and TRBJ2-3): DVKVTQSSRYLVKRTGEKVFLECVQDMDHENMFWYRQDPGLGLRLIYFSYDVKMKEKGDIPEGYSVSREKKERFSLILESASTNQTSMYLCASSSGQPTDTQYFGPGTRLTVL.

In its sample, this clone was seen a few times. This chain uses TRBV10-3 with TRBJ2-7; D is undetermined. CDR3 length: 12 amino acids. CDR1 is ENHRY, CDR2 SYGVKD, per germline. V was clipped by 0 bases and J by 6 bases, with 6 bases between them. The CDR3 sequence is CAISESPAEQYF. CDR3 in DNA: TGTGCCATCAGTGAGTCACCAGCCGAGCAGTACTTC.

The chain couples TRBV19 to TRBJ2-2; maybe TRBD2 (5 bases). The germline gives CDR1 LNHDA, CDR2 SQIVND (reference sequence). The CDR3 totals 15 residues. Trimming took off 5 bases at V and 1 base at J, with 11 bases between the two ends. CDR3 sequence reads: CASSLLGRNTGELFF. The CDR3 region has the DNA TGTGCCAGTAGTCTATTAGGGAGGAACACCGGGGAGCTGTTTTTT. The full variable domain, rest sourced from reference TRBV19 and TRBJ2-2, is DGGITQSPKYLFRKEGQNVTLSCEQNLNHDAMYWYRQDPGQGLRLIYYSQIVNDFQKGDIAEGYSVSREKKESFPLTVTSAQKNPTAFYLCASSLLGRNTGELFFGEGSRLTVL.

The chain couples TRBV18 to TRBJ1-1, with D unclear. Germline V lookup: CDR1 KGHSH, CDR2 LQKENI. The CDR3 is 15 amino acids. V lost 4 bases and J lost 0, with 12 bases in between. The CDR3 region is CASSRTRGMNTEAFF. CDR3 sequence (DNA): TGTGCCAGCTCACGCACTCGGGGTATGAACACTGAAGCTTTCTTT. Together with reference TRBV18 and TRBJ1-1, the CDR3 gives the full variable domain: NAGVMQNPRHLVRRRGQEARLRCSPMKGHSHVYWYRQLPEEGLKFMVYLQKENIIDESGMPKERFSAEFPKEGPSILRIQQVVRGDSAAYFCASSRTRGMNTEAFFGQGTRLTVV.

This chain joins TRBV5-4 and TRBJ1-3; D gene ambiguous. The germline V and J ends were trimmed by 4 bases and 2 bases, with 19 bases remaining between them. Germline CDR1 SGHNT, CDR2 YYREEE (reference sequence). This CDR3 comprises 17 residues. CDR3 loop: CASSVDPHPRTGNTIYF. CDR3 in DNA: TGTGCCAGCAGCGTGGACCCACATCCGCGGACTGGAAACACCATATATTTT.

This clone was detected only a few times. The J gene is TRBJ2-7, the V gene TRBV28; TRBD2 matches 7 bases. With 6 bases clipped from V and 5 bases from J, the junction kept 7 bases outside the gene matches. Germline V gene lookup returns CDR1 MDHEN and CDR2 SYDVKM. The CDR3 is made up of 13 amino acids. As DNA, the CDR3 is TGTGCCAGCAGAAGGACTAGGGGTGACGAGCAGTACTTC. Protein: CASRRTRGDEQYF.

This CDR3 is CASREGEGGAQHF. The CDR3 DNA reads as TGTGCCAGCAGGGAGGGCGAGGGGGGGGCCCAGCATTTT. The V and J genes are TRBV27 and TRBJ1-5; D is possibly TRBD1 (6 bases). The germline CDR1 and CDR2 sequences are MNHEY and SMNVEV (reference sequence). This CDR3 is 13 amino acids long. V was shortened by 6 bases and J by 11 bases, with 17 bases between the two germline ends.

The chain couples TRBV5-4 to TRBJ2-4; D gene ambiguous. This CDR3 is 17 amino acids long. V was cut by 1 base and J by 4 bases, with 18 bases left in between. CDR1 and CDR2 (germline): SGHNT, YYREEE (reference sequence). This chain's CDR3 is CASSLWPTARNKNIQYF. DNA of the CDR3: TGTGCCAGCAGCTTGTGGCCCACCGCAAGGAATAAAAACATTCAGTACTTC.

The CDR3 loop reads CASSSMTAVSQETQYF. CDR3 DNA sequence: TGTGCCAGCAGCTCAATGACGGCCGTTTCCCAAGAGACCCAGTACTTC. The chain carries TRBV11-1 and TRBJ2-5, with D unresolved. This CDR3 spans 16 amino acids. V gave up 4 bases and J gave up 1 base, with 16 bases separating them. Germline V CDR1 and CDR2: SGHAT, FQDESV (reference sequence).